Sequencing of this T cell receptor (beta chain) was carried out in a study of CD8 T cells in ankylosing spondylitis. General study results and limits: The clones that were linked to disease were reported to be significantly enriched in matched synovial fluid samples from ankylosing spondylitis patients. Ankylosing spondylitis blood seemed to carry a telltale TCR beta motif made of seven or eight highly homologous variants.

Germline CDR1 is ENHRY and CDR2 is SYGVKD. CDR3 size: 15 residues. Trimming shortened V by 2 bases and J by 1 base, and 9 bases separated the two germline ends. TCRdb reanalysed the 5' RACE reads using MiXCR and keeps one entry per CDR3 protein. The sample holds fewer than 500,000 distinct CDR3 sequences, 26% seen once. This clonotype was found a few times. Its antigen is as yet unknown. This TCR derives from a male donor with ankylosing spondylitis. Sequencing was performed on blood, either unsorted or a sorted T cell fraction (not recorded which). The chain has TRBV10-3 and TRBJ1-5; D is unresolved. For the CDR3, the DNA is TGTGCCATCAGTGAGGGCTTGAGCAGCAATCAGCCCCAGCATTTT. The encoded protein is CAISEGLSSNQPQHF.